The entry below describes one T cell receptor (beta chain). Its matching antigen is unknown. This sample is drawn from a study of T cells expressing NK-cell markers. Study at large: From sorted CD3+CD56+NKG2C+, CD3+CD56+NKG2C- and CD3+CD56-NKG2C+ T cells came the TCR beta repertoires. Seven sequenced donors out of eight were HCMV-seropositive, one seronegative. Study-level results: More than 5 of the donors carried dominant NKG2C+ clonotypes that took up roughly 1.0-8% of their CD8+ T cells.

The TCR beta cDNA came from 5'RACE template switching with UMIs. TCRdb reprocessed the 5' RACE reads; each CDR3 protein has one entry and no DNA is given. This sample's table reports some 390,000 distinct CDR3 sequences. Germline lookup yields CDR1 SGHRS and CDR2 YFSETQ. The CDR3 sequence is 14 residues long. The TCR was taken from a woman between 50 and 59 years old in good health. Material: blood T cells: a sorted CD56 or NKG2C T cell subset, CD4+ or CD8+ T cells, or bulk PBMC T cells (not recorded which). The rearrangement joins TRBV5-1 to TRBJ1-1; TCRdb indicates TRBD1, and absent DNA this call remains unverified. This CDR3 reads CASSRDSGNTEAFF.